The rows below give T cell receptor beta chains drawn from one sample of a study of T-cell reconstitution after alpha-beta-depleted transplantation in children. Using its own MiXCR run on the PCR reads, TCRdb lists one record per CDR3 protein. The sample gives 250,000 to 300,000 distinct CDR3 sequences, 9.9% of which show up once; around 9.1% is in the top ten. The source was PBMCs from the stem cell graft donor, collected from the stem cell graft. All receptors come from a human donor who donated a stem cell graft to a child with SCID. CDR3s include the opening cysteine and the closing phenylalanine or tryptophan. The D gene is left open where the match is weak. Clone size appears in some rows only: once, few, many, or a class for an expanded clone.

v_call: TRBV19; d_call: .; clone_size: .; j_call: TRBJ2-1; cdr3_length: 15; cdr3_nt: TGTGCCAGTAGTAACCGACAGAAACTCTACAATGAGCAGTTCTTC; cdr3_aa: CASSNRQKLYNEQFF
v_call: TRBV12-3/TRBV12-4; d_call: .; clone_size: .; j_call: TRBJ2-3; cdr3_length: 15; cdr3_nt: TGTGCCAGCAGTTCTGCGTGGGGCACCACAGATACGCAGTATTTT; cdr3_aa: CASSSAWGTTDTQYF
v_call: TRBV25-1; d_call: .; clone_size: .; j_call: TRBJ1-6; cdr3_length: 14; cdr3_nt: TGTGCCAGCAGTGATCGCTCCTATAATTCACCCCTCCACTTT; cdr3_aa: CASSDRSYNSPLHF
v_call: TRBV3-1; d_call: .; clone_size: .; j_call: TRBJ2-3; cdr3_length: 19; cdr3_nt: TGTGCCTCCACCAAGCAAGACCCTGCGACAGGAGGAACCACAGATACGCAGTATTTT; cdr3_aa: CASTKQDPATGGTTDTQYF
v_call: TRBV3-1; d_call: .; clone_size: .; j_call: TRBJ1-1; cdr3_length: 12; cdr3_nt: TGTGCCAGCAGCCCCCCGGGGGGGCGAGCTTTCTTT; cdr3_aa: CASSPPGGRAFF
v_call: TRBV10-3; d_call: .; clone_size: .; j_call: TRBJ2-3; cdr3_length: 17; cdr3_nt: TGTGCCATCAGTGAGCCAGGGGTGGGTCCCAAAGGAGATACGCAGTATTTT; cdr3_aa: CAISEPGVGPKGDTQYF
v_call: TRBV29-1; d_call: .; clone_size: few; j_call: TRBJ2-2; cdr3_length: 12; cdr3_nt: TGCAGCGTCAAGGAGAACACCGGGGAGCTGTTTTTT; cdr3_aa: CSVKENTGELFF
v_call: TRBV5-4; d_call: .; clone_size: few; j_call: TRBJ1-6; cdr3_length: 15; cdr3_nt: TGTGCCAGCAGCGCGGCGGGACACTATAATTCACCCCTCCACTTT; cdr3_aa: CASSAAGHYNSPLHF
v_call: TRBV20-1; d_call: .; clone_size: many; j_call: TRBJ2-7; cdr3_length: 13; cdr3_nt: TGCAGTGTGAGTGGGCTCAGCTCCTACGAGCAGTACTTC; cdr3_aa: CSVSGLSSYEQYF
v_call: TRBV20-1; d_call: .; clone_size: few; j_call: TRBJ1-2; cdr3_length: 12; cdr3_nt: TGCAGTGCTGTAAGGGAGGGATATGGCTACACCTTC; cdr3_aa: CSAVREGYGYTF
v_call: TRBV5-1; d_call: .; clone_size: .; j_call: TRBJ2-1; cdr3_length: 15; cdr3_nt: TGCGCCAGCAGCTTGGGAGGGGAGACCTACAATGAGCAGTTCTTC; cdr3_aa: CASSLGGETYNEQFF
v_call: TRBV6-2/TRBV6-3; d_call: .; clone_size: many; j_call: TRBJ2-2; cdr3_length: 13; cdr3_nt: TGTGCCAGCACTGCGTCCCGCGGCGGGGAGCTGTTTTTT; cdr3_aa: CASTASRGGELFF
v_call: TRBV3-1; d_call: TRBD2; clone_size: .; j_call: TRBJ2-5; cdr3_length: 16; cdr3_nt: TGTGCCAGCAGCCAAGGTAGCGGGGGGCTTCAAGAGACCCAGTACTTC; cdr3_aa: CASSQGSGGLQETQYF
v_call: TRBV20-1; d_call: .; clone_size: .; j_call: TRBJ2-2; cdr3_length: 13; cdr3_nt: TGCAGTGCTAGACTAGCCGGCGCCGGGGAGCTGTTTTTT; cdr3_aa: CSARLAGAGELFF
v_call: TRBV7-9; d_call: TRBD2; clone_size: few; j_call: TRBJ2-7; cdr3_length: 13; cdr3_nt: TGTGCCAGCAGCTGGGGGGGTCGATACGAGCAGTACTTC; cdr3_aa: CASSWGGRYEQYF
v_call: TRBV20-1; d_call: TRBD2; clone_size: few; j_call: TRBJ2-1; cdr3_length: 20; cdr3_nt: TGCAGTGCCCGAACATGGGTGGGTAGCGGGGGGCTTAGCTCCTACAATGAGCAGTTCTTC; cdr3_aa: CSARTWVGSGGLSSYNEQFF
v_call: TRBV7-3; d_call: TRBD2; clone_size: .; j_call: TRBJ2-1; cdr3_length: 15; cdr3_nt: TGTGCCAGCAGCCCCGGGACTAGCGGAGACAATGAGCAGTTCTTC; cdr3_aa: CASSPGTSGDNEQFF
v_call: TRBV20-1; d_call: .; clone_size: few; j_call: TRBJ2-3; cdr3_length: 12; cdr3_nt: TGCAGTGCAACAGACGAGAAGGATACGCAGTATTTT; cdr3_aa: CSATDEKDTQYF
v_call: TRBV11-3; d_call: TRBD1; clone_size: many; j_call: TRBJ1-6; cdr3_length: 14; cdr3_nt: TGTGCCAGCAGCTCGGGACAGGGGAATTCACCCCTCCACTTT; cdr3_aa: CASSSGQGNSPLHF
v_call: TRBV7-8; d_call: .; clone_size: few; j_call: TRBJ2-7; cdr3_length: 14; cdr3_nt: TGTGCCAGCAGCTTAGGACAGGCGATTTACGAGCAGTACTTC; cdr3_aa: CASSLGQAIYEQYF
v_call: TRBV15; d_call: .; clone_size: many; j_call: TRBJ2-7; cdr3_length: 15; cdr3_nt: TGTGCCACCAGCTCTTGGGCAGGCAGGGGAGAAGAGCAGTACTTC; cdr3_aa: CATSSWAGRGEEQYF
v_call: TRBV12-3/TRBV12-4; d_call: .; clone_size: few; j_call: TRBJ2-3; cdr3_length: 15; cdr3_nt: TGTGCCAGCTCCTCAGTAAACCACGGGGCAGATACGCAGTATTTT; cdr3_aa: CASSSVNHGADTQYF
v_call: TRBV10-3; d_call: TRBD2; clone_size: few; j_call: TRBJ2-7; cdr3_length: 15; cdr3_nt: TGTGCCATCAGCGTGACTAGCGGGGGGACCTACGAGCAGTACTTC; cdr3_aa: CAISVTSGGTYEQYF
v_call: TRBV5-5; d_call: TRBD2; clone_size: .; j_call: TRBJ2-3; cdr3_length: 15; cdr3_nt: TGTGCCAGCAGCTCGCCCGGGACTAGTGAAGATACGCAGTATTTT; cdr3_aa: CASSSPGTSEDTQYF
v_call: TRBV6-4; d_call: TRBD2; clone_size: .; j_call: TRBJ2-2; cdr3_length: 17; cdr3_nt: TGTGCCAGCAGCCCGATAGCGGGGGCTTCGAACACCGGGGAGCTGTTTTTT; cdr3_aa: CASSPIAGASNTGELFF
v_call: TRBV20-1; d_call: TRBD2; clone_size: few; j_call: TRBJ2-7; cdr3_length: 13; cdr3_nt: TGCAGTGCTAGACCTAGCGGGGAATACGAGCAGTACTTC; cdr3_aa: CSARPSGEYEQYF
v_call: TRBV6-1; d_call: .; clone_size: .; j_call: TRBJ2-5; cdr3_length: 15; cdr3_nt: TGTGCCAGCAGTGAAGCCCGGCTAGCAGGGGAGACCCAGTACTTC; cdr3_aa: CASSEARLAGETQYF
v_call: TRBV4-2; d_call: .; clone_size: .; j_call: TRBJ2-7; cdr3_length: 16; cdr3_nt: TGTGCCAGCAGCCAACAGTCTGAGCTGGCAGCCTACGAGCAGTACTTC; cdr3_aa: CASSQQSELAAYEQYF
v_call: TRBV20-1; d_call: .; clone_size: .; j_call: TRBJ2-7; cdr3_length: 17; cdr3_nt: TGCAGTGCTAGAGATAAGTCTGGGGCAGAGAGCGTGTACGAGCAGTACTTC; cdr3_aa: CSARDKSGAESVYEQYF
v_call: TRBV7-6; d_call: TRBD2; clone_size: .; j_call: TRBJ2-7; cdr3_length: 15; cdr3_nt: TGTGCCAGCAGCTTAGGACTAGCGGGGATCTTCGAGCAGTACTTC; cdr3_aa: CASSLGLAGIFEQYF
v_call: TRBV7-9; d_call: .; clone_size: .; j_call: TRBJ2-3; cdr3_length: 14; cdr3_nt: TGTGCCAGCAGCTTATTGGCCAACACAGATACGCAGTATTTT; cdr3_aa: CASSLLANTDTQYF
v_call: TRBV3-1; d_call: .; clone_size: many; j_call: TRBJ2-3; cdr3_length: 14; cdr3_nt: TGTGCCAGCAGCCAAGGATGGGGCACAGATACGCAGTATTTT; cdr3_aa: CASSQGWGTDTQYF
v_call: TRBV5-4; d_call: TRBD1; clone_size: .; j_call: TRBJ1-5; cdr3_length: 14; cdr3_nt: TGTGCCAGCAGCTTGGAAGGGGGCAATAAGCCCCAGCATTTT; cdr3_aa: CASSLEGGNKPQHF
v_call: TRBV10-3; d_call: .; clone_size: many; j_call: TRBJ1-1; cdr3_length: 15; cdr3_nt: TGTGCCGCCGCGGGGGACGGTGCTCAAGGGACTGAAGCTTTCTTT; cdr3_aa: CAAAGDGAQGTEAFF
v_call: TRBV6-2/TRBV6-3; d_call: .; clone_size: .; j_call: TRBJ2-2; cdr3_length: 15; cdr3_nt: TGTGCCAGCAAAATCATGGGGGGGGCCGGCGGGGAGCTGTTTTTT; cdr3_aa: CASKIMGGAGGELFF
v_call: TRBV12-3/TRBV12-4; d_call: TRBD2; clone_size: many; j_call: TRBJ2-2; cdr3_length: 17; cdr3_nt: TGTGCCAGCAGTTCGACTAGCGGGGGCGCGTACACCGGGGAGCTGTTTTTT; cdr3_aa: CASSSTSGGAYTGELFF
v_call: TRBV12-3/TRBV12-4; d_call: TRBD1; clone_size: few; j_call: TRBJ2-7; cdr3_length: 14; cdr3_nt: TGTGCCAGCAGCCAGACCGGGACAGTTCGCGAGCAGTACTTC; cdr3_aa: CASSQTGTVREQYF
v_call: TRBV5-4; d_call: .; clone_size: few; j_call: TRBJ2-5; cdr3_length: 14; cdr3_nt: TGTGCCAGCAGCTGGTACTCAGGGAGAGAGACCCAGTACTTC; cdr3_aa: CASSWYSGRETQYF
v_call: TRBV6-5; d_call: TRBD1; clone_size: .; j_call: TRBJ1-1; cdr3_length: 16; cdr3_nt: TGTGCCAGCAGTAGACCCAAGACAGGGATGAACACTGAAGCTTTCTTT; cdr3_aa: CASSRPKTGMNTEAFF
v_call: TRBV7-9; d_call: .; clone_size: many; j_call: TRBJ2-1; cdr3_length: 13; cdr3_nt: TGTGCCAGCAGCTTAGCGGGTGGCAATGAGCAGTTCTTC; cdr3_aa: CASSLAGGNEQFF